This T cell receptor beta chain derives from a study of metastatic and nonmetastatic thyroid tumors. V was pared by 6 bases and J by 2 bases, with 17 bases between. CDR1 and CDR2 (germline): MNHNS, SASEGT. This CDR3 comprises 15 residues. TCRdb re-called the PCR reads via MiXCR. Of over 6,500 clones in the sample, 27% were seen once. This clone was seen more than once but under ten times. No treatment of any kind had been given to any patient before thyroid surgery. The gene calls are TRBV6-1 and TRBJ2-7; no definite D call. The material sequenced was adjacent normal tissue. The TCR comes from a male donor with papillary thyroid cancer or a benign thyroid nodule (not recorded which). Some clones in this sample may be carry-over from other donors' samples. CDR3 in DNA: TGTGCCAGCAGGGCACCCGAGATCTGCCCCTACGAGCAGTACTTC. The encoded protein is CASRAPEICPYEQYF.